Below are 20 T cell receptor beta chains sequenced from a single sample in a study of cytotoxic CD8 clonotypes in ibrutinib-treated CLL. Clones were sequenced by immunoSEQ multiplex PCR, and TCRdb holds only the in-frame ones, with some missing. The sample lists 140,000 to 150,000 clones, 70% to 80% occurring once. Here the sequenced sample was PBMCs, taken after 24 months of ibrutinib treatment. These receptors were collected from a human donor with chronic lymphocytic leukemia.

For this clone: One end of the junction does not line up with germline, which may come from a read error. The rearrangement links TRBV30 to TRBJ2-1; 9 nucleotides align to TRBD2. The CDR3 is 14 residues long. Germline V CDR1 and CDR2: GTSNPN, SVGIG (reference sequence). The CDR3 nucleotides read TGTGTCTGGAGTGTGGTAGCGGGGGTTGGTGAGCAGTTCTTC. This gives the protein CVWSVVAGVGEQFF.

This clone was recorded once. The genes are TRBV28 and TRBJ1-2; D is perhaps TRBD1 (6 bases). CDR1 MDHEN and CDR2 SYDVKM come from the germline V gene. The CDR3 loop spans 12 amino acids. The ends were cut back, 8 bases at V and 4 bases at J, with 11 bases in the middle. The CDR3 DNA reads TGTGCCAGCGGGGGCCGCAGCTATGGCTACACCTTC. As protein: CASGGRSYGYTF.

The gene calls are TRBV7-9 and TRBJ2-3; D possibly corresponds to TRBD1 (6 bases). CDR1 SEHNR and CDR2 FQNEAQ come from the germline V gene (reference sequence). This CDR3 region has 14 residues. Trimming shortened V by 10 bases and J by 4 bases, and 18 bases separated the two germline ends. CDR3 sequence reads: CATAQGRGADTQYF. The CDR3 DNA reads as TGTGCCACCGCCCAGGGGCGCGGAGCAGATACGCAGTATTTT.

The V call is TRBV9, the J call TRBJ2-6, with D uncertain. The CDR3 length is 15 residues. Trimming cost V 1 base and J 3 bases, with 8 bases left between them. From germline, CDR1 is SGDLS and CDR2 YYNGEE. The CDR3, as DNA: TGTGCCAGCAGCGTACCGCTCGGTGGGGCCAACGTCCTGACTTTC. Amino acids: CASSVPLGGANVLTF.

The chain employs TRBV7-3 and TRBJ2-6; D possibly uses TRBD1 or TRBD2 (6 bases each). This CDR3 region has 16 residues. Germline assignment: CDR1 SGHTA and CDR2 FQGTGA. V was trimmed by 5 bases and J by 0 bases, leaving 11 bases between them. CDR3 amino acids: CASSPEGGSGANVLTF. CDR3 sequence (DNA): TGTGCCAGCAGCCCAGAGGGGGGCTCTGGGGCCAACGTCCTGACTTTC.

The CDR3 region is CASSLVPGGGRQFF. CDR3 in DNA: TGTGCCAGCAGCTTAGTTCCGGGCGGGGGGCGGCAGTTCTTC. The V gene is TRBV11-2, the J gene TRBJ2-1, with 8 bases aligning to TRBD2. This CDR3 comprises 14 residues. Germline CDR1 is SGHAT and CDR2 is FQNNGV. With V trimmed by 1 base and J by 12 bases, 8 bases remained unmatched.

The CDR3 coding sequence is TGTGCCAGCAGCGCCGACACCGGGGAGCTGTTTTTT. Its translation is CASSADTGELFF. The chain has TRBV7-3 and TRBJ2-2; D is ambiguous. V was cut by 5 bases and J by 3 bases, with 4 bases left in between. The CDR3 is made up of 12 amino acids. CDR1 and CDR2 (germline): SGHTA, FQGTGA.

This clone was counted between two and nine times. The V call is TRBV10-3, the J call TRBJ1-1, with 7 bases fitting TRBD1. Losses at the gene ends were 5 bases for V and 7 bases for J; bases not matched to a gene: 4. The CDR3 covers 12 residues. Germline V CDR1 and CDR2: ENHRY, SYGVKD. In DNA form, the CDR3 reads TGTGCCATCAGTCCTAGACAGGGTGAAGCTTTCTTT. This codes for CAISPRQGEAFF.

This rearrangement joins TRBV14 to TRBJ1-1; D gene unclear. The V end was cut by 4 bases, the J end by 1 base, with 13 bases between. This CDR3 contains 15 residues. Per germline, CDR1 SGHDN and CDR2 FVKESK. CDR3 in amino acids: CASSPLSAGNTEAFF. CDR3 in DNA: TGTGCCAGCAGCCCCTTGTCCGCGGGGAACACTGAAGCTTTCTTT.

The chain employs TRBV6-5 and TRBJ2-7, with D perhaps matching TRBD2 (6 bases). The germline V and J ends were trimmed by 5 bases and 7 bases, with 12 bases remaining between them. CDR3 length equals 12 residues. Germline V CDR1 and CDR2: MNHEY, SVGAGI. The CDR3: CASSGGSGEQYF. The CDR3 DNA sequence: TGTGCCAGCAGTGGGGGGTCGGGAGAGCAGTACTTC.

This clone was found once. The chain uses TRBV29-1 and TRBJ2-5; D is possibly TRBD1 (6 bases). This CDR3 spans 13 amino acids. Germline V gene sequence: CDR1 SQVTM, CDR2 ANQGSEA. V was clipped by 3 bases and J by 6 bases, with 14 bases between them. Here the CDR3 reads CSVDSRGGKTQYF. CDR3 bases: TGCAGCGTTGACAGCAGGGGTGGGAAGACCCAGTACTTC.

This clone was recorded once. This chain uses TRBV6-5 with TRBJ1-1; weak D call: TRBD1 (6 bases). The CDR3 loop spans 13 amino acids. V lost 3 bases and J lost 5, with 10 bases in between. Germline V gene sequence: CDR1 MNHEY, CDR2 SVGAGI. The CDR3 DNA is TGTGCCAGCAGTTATAGGGGGGGAACTGAAGCTTTCTTT. Amino acid sequence: CASSYRGGTEAFF.

This rearrangement joins TRBV11-2 to TRBJ2-1, with TRBD2 identical over 9 bases. The CDR3 extends over 16 amino acids. Germline trimming cut 4 bases from V and 1 base from J; bases unmatched to any gene: 5. Germline V gene data show CDR1 as SGHAT and CDR2 as FQNNGV. CDR3 sequence: CASSWVSGGSYNEQFF. DNA of the CDR3: TGTGCCAGCAGCTGGGTTAGCGGGGGTTCCTACAATGAGCAGTTCTTC. Looking up the rest from reference TRBV11-2 and TRBJ2-1 gives the full variable domain: EAGVAQSPRYKIIEKRQSVAFWCNPISGHATLYWYQQILGQGPKLLIQFQNNGVVDDSQLPKDRFSAERLKGVDSTLKIQPAKLEDSAVYLCASSWVSGGSYNEQFFGPGTRLTVL.

The chain uses TRBV7-9 and TRBJ2-7; 7 bases agree with TRBD2. From germline, CDR1 is SEHNR and CDR2 FQNEAQ (reference sequence). Trimming removed 1 base from V and 3 bases from J; junction bases left unmatched: 12. The CDR3 loop spans 17 amino acids. The CDR3 nucleotides are TGTGCCAGCAGCTTAGGCGTATCGTTCGGGGAGGGCTACGAGCAGTACTTC. Translation gives CASSLGVSFGEGYEQYF.

This clone was detected a few times. V is TRBV18 and J is TRBJ1-6; TRBD1 agrees at 8 bases. Looked up from germline, CDR1 is KGHSH and CDR2 is LQKENI. Trimming at V came to 3 bases and at J to 10 bases, leaving 8 bases not matched to a gene. This CDR3 comprises 15 residues. The CDR3: CASSPGQVVESPLHF. CDR3 DNA: TGTGCCAGCTCACCGGGACAGGTGGTGGAATCACCCCTCCACTTT.

In its sample, this clone was seen a few times. Other nucleotide sequences from this sample produce the same CDR3. The chain recombines TRBV9 with TRBJ1-3; D ambiguous. The germline gives CDR1 SGDLS, CDR2 YYNGEE. Trimming left V 0 bases short and J 4 bases short, with 5 bases between. This CDR3 contains 13 residues. The CDR3 region has the DNA TGTGCCAGCAGCGTAGGCGGGGGAAACACCATATATTTT. The encoded protein is CASSVGGGNTIYF.

This chain joins TRBV5-1 and TRBJ1-1; D remains unclear. Germline V gene lookup returns CDR1 SGHRS and CDR2 YFSETQ. V was clipped by 4 bases and J by 4 bases, with 14 bases between them. The CDR3 is 14 residues long. The CDR3 nucleotides are TGCGCCAGCAGCCCCGGGATCGGCGGCACTGAAGCTTTCTTT. This encodes CASSPGIGGTEAFF.

This chain connects TRBV29-1 to TRBJ2-1; 7 bases agree with TRBD1. Germline V gene sequence: CDR1 SQVTM, CDR2 ANQGSEA. The J segment lost 13 bases and the V segment lost 3 bases, leaving 9 bases of the junction unmatched. CDR3 length equals 12 residues. CDR3 residues: CSVDPTGDAQFF. CDR3 coding DNA: TGCAGCGTTGATCCCACAGGGGACGCTCAGTTCTTC.

The rearrangement links TRBV5-1 to TRBJ2-3; D is unclear. The germline CDR1 and CDR2 sequences are SGHRS and YFSETQ. This CDR3 spans 14 amino acids. The V end was cut by 4 bases, the J end by 2 bases, with 11 bases between. The CDR3 region is CASSQFGSTDTQYF. CDR3 coding DNA: TGCGCCAGCAGCCAATTCGGCTCCACAGATACGCAGTATTTT.

This clone was detected many times. The V and J genes are TRBV28 and TRBJ1-1; no firm D call. The V end was cut by 4 bases, the J end by 5 bases, with 11 bases between. The CDR3 length is 13 residues. Germline V lookup: CDR1 MDHEN, CDR2 SYDVKM. The DNA of the CDR3 is TGTGCCAGCAGTTGGGCAGGAGGGACTGAAGCTTTCTTT. It is translated as CASSWAGGTEAFF.